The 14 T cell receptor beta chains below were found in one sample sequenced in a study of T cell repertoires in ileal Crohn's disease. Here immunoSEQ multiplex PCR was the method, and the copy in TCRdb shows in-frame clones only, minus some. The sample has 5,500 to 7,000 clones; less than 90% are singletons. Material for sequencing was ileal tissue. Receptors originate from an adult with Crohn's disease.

This CDR3 reads CASSQPGAPEQYF. The CDR3 DNA follows: TGTGCCAGCAGCCAACCGGGAGCCCCTGAGCAGTACTTC. The V gene is TRBV4-2, the J gene TRBJ2-5; D perhaps matches TRBD2 (6 bases). The germline V gene encodes CDR1 LGHNA and CDR2 YNFKEQ. This CDR3 is built from 13 residues. V lost 2 bases, J lost 11 bases, and 15 bases lay in between.

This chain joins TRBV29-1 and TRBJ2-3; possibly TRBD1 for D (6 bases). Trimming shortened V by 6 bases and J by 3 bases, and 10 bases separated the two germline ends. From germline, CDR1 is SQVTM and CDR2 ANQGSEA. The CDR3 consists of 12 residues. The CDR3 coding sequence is TGCAGCGTCTTGGACAGAACAGATACGCAGTATTTT. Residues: CSVLDRTDTQYF.

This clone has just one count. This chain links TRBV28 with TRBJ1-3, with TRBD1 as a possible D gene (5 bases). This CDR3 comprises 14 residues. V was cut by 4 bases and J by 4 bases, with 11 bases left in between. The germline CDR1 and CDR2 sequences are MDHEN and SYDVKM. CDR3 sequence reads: CASSSGWVGNTIYF. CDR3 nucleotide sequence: TGTGCCAGCAGTTCAGGGTGGGTCGGAAACACCATATATTTT.

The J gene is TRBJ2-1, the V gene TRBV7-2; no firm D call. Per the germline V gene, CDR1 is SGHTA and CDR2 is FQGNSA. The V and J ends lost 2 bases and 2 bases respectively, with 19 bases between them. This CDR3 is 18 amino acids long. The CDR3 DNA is TGTGCCAGCAGCTTAAATGGCTTTGGGCAGGAAACCTACAATGAGCAGTTCTTC. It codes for CASSLNGFGQETYNEQFF.

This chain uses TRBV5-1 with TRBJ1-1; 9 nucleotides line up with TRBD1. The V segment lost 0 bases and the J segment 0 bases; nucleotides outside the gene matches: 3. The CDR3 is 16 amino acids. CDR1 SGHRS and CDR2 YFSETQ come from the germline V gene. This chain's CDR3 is CASSLAGQGMNTEAFF. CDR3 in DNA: TGCGCCAGCAGCTTGGCCGGACAGGGGATGAACACTGAAGCTTTCTTT.

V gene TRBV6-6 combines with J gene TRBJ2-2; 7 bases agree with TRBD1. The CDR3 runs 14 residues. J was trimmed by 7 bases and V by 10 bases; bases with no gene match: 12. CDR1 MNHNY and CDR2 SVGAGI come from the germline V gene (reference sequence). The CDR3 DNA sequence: TGTGCCACCGACAACGAACAGGGGAACGGGGAGCTGTTTTTT. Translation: CATDNEQGNGELFF.

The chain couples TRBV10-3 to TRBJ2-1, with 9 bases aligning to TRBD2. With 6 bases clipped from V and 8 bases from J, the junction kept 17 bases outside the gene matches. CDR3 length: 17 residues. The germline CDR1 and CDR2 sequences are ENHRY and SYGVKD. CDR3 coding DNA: TGTGCCATCAGACAAACTAGCGGGCGGATGCAGAACCATGAGCAGTTCTTC. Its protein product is CAIRQTSGRMQNHEQFF.

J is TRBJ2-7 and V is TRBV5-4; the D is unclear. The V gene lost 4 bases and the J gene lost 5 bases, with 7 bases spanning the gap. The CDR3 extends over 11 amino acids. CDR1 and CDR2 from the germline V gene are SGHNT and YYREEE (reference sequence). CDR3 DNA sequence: TGTGCCAGCAGCGTCTTAGACGAGCAGTACTTC. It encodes CASSVLDEQYF.

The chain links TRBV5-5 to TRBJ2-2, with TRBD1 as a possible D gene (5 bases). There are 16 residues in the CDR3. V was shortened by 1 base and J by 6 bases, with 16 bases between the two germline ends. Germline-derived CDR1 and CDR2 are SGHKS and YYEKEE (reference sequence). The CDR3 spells CASSLSKPGPAGELFF. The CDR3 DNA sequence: TGTGCCAGCAGCTTGTCGAAGCCAGGGCCAGCCGGGGAGCTGTTTTTT.

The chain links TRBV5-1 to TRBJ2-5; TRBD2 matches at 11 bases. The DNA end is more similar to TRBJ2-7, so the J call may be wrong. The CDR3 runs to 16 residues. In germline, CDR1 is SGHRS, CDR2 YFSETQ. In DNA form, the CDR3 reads TGCGCCAGCAGGTCTACGACTAGCGGGGAAACCTACGAGCAGTACTTC. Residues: CASRSTTSGETYEQYF.

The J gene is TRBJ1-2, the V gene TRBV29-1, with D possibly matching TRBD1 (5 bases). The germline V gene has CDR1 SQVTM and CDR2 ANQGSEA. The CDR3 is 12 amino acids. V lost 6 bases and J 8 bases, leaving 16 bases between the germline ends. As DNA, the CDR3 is TGCAGCGTATTAACGGGCCCAGGGGGCTACACCTTC. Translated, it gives CSVLTGPGGYTF.

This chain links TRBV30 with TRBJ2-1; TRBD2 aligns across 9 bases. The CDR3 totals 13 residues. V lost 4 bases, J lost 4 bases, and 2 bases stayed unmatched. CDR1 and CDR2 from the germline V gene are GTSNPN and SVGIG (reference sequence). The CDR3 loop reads CAWTSGTYNEQFF. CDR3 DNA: TGTGCCTGGACTAGCGGGACTTACAATGAGCAGTTCTTC.

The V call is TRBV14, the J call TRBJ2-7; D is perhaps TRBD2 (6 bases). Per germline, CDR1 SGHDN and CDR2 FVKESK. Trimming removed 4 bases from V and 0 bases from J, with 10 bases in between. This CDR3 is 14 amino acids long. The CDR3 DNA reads TGTGCCAGCAGCCGGGACTTAAGCTCCTACGAGCAGTACTTC. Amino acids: CASSRDLSSYEQYF.

The CDR3 region is CASSSRDRGQEQYF. CDR3 bases: TGTGCCAGCAGCTCCCGGGACAGGGGGCAAGAGCAGTACTTC. The chain joins TRBV13 to TRBJ2-7; 12 bases agree with TRBD1. With V trimmed by 4 bases and J by 7 bases, 5 bases remained unmatched. The CDR3 runs 14 residues. Germline V gene sequence: CDR1 PRHDT, CDR2 FYEKMQ (reference sequence). The full variable domain, with the rest looked up from reference TRBV13 and TRBJ2-7, is AAGVIQSPRHLIKEKRETATLKCYPIPRHDTVYWYQQGPGQDPQFLISFYEKMQSDKGSIPDRFSAQQFSDYHSELNMSSLELGDSALYFCASSSRDRGQEQYFGPGTRLTVT.